A single sample is the source of the 8 T cell receptor beta chains below, sequenced in a study of cytomegalovirus exposure and HLA in healthy donors. Primers included in the PCR were 60 Vbeta and 13 Jbeta primers. The data were produced by immunoSEQ multiplex PCR, yet TCRdb's version contains in-frame clones alone and is incomplete. The sample consists of some 180,000 clones, less than 90% of them appearing once. Material for sequencing was PBMCs. These receptors all come from a girl under 18 in good health and CMV-seropositive.

This rearrangement joins TRBV5-5 to TRBJ2-1, with D unresolved. The germline V and J ends were trimmed by 0 bases and 0 bases, with 13 bases remaining between them. The germline gives CDR1 SGHKS, CDR2 YYEKEE (reference sequence). The CDR3 spans 17 residues. CDR3 sequence (DNA): TGTGCCAGCAGCTTGGCATGGCCGCCTAGCTCCTACAATGAGCAGTTCTTC. Amino acids: CASSLAWPPSSYNEQFF.

This chain links TRBV18 with TRBJ1-5, with no clear D. Germline lookup yields CDR1 KGHSH and CDR2 LQKENI. V dropped 3 bases and J dropped 2 bases, with 11 bases sitting between them. The CDR3 is 15 residues long. Written as DNA, the CDR3 is TGTGCCAGCTCACCTACCGGTGATGGCAATCAGCCCCAGCATTTT. Translating it yields CASSPTGDGNQPQHF.

This sequence joins TRBV30 and TRBJ1-1; 9 positions match TRBD1. The CDR3 loop spans 16 amino acids. Germline CDR1 GTSNPN, CDR2 SVGIG (reference sequence). The junction had 9 bases not matched to a gene; V was cut back by 3 bases and J by 1 base. The CDR3 bases are TGTGCCTGGAGGGGGACAGGGCAATTAGGGAACACTGAAGCTTTCTTT. Amino acids: CAWRGTGQLGNTEAFF.

The chain carries TRBV27 and TRBJ2-5; the D gene is possibly TRBD2 (6 bases). V was cut by 7 bases and J by 2 bases, with 14 bases left in between. The CDR3 length is 14 residues. Germline CDR1 and CDR2: MNHEY and SMNVEV (reference sequence). The CDR3 reads CASNQGAGQETQYF. CDR3 sequence (DNA): TGTGCCAGCAATCAAGGGGCGGGACAAGAGACCCAGTACTTC.

This clone showed up just once. The J gene is TRBJ1-4, the V gene TRBV2, with D uncertain. V was trimmed by 4 bases and J by 7 bases, leaving 7 bases between them. The germline V gene has CDR1 SNHLY and CDR2 FYNNEI. This CDR3 contains 12 residues. As DNA, the CDR3 is TGTGCCAGCAGTGTCCGGGGTGAAAAACTGTTTTTT. It translates to CASSVRGEKLFF.

The chain combines TRBV19 with TRBJ2-7; 10 bases map to TRBD1. Per the germline V gene, CDR1 is LNHDA and CDR2 is SQIVND (reference sequence). This CDR3 has 15 residues. V gave up 6 bases and J gave up 4 bases; unmatched junction bases: 9. The CDR3 DNA reads TGTGCCAGTAGCGTTCCGGGACAGGGGAAATACGAGCAGTACTTC. Translated, it gives CASSVPGQGKYEQYF.

This clone has a single count. The genes are TRBV29-1 and TRBJ2-7; no clear D gene. Germline V gives CDR1 SQVTM, CDR2 ANQGSEA. There are 11 residues in the CDR3. Trimming removed 5 bases at V and 4 bases at J, with 9 bases between. The CDR3 loop reads CSVFENYEQYF. In DNA form, the CDR3 reads TGCAGCGTTTTCGAGAATTACGAGCAGTACTTC.

This clone was detected only once. The V gene is TRBV27, the J gene TRBJ2-3, with 8 bases fitting TRBD2. This CDR3 comprises 16 residues. Germline values: CDR1 MNHEY, CDR2 SMNVEV (reference sequence). With V trimmed by 5 bases and J by 0 bases, 7 bases remained unmatched. CDR3 nucleotide sequence: TGTGCCAGCAGTCCCAGCGGGAGAACTAGCACAGATACGCAGTATTTT. Its translation is CASSPSGRTSTDTQYF.